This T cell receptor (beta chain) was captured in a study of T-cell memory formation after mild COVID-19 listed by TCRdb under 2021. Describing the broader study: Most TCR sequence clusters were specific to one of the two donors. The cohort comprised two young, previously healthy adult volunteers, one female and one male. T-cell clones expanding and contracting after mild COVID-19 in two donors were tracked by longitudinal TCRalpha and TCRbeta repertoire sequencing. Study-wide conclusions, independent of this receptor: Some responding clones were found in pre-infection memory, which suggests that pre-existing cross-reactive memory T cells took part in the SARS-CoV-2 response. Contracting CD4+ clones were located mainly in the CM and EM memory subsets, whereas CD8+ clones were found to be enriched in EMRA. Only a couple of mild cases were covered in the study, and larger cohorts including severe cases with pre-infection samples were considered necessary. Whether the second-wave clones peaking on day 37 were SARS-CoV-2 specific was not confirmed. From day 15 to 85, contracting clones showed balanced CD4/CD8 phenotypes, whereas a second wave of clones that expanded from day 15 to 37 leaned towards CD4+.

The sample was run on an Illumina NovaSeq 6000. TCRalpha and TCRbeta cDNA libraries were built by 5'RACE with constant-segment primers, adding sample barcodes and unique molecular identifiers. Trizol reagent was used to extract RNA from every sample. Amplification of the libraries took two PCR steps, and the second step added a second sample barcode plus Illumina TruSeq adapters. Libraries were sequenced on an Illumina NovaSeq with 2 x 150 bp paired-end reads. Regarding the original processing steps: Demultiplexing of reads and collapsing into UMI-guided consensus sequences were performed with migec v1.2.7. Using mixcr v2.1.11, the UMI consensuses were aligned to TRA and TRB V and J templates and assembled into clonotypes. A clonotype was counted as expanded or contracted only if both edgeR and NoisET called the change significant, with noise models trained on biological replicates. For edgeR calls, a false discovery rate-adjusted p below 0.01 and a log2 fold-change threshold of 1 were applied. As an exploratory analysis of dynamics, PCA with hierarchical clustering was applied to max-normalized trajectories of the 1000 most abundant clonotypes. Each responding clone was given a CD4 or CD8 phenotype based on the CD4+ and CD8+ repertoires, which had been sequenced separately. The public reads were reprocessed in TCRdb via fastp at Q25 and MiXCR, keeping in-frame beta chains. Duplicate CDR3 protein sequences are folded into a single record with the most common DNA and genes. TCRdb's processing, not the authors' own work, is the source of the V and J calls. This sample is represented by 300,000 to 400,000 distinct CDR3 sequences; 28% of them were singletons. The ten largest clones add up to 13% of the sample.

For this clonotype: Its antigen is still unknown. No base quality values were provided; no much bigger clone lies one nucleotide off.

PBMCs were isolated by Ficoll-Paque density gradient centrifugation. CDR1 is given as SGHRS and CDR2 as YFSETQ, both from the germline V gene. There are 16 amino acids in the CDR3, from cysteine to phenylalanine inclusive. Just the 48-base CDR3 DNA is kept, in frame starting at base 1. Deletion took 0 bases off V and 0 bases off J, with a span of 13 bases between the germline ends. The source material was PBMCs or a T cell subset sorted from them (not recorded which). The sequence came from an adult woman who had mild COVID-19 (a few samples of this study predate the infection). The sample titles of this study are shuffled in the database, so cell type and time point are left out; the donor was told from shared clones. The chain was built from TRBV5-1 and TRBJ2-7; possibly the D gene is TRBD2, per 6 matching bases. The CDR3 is CASSLDGTESSYEQYF. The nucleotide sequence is TGCGCCAGCAGCTTGGACGGGACTGAGAGCTCCTACGAGCAGTACTTC. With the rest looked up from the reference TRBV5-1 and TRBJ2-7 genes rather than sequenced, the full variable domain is KAGVTQTPRYLIKTRGQQVTLSCSPISGHRSVSWYQQTPGQGLQFLFEYFSETQRNKGNFPGRFSGRQFSNSRSEMNVSTLELGDSALYLCASSLDGTESSYEQYFGPGTRLTVT.